These 4 T cell receptor beta chains were sequenced from one sample in a study of blood T cells in healthy people across ages. Combining a sample-barcoded 5' primer with a J-beta primer mix, a second PCR ran for roughly 7 to 12 cycles. Each CDR3 protein gets one entry after TCRdb re-called the 5' RACE reads with MiXCR. The table has about 1.5 million distinct CDR3 sequences, 42% seen once; the top ten hold over 3.5%. Sequencing was done on a sample of blood. The receptors come from a woman between 18 and 29 years old in good health.

There are a few counts of this clonotype. The CDR3 region is CASSSSGTDTDTQYF. The CDR3 bases are TGTGCCAGCAGCTCAAGCGGGACTGACACAGATACGCAGTATTTT. This chain connects TRBV9 to TRBJ2-3; 7 bases are a match to TRBD2. The V gene's germline CDR1 is SGDLS and CDR2 YYNGEE. V trimming: 4 bases; J trimming: 2 bases; junction bases outside the gene matches: 7. This CDR3 has 15 residues.

The V and J genes are TRBV20-1 and TRBJ1-1; TRBD1 is a possible D gene (6 bases). V lost 1 base and J lost 1, with 13 bases in between. The CDR3 extends over 15 amino acids. The germline V gene encodes CDR1 DFQATT and CDR2 SNEGSKA (reference sequence). DNA for the CDR3: TGCAGTGCTAGAGTCCCCCGCAGGGGGAACACTGAAGCTTTCTTT. Amino acid sequence: CSARVPRRGNTEAFF.

The sample holds one count of this clonotype. The chain uses TRBV20-1 and TRBJ2-3, with TRBD2 identical over 9 bases. Germline-derived CDR1 and CDR2 are DFQATT and SNEGSKA (reference sequence). After removal of 3 bases from V and 4 bases from J, the junction contained 8 bases not matched to a gene. The length of the CDR3 is 15 residues. The chain's CDR3 is CSASGAGGLADTQYF. In DNA, the CDR3 is TGCAGTGCTAGTGGGGCGGGGGGGCTTGCAGATACGCAGTATTTT.

The gene calls are TRBV12-3 or TRBV12-4 and TRBJ2-5, with 10 bases fitting TRBD2. The ends lost 3 bases at V and 1 base at J; junction bases unmatched: 5. This CDR3 contains 16 residues. CDR3 DNA: TGTGCCAGCAGTTTTCACGGACTAGCGGCCCAAGAGACCCAGTACTTC. Its translation: CASSFHGLAAQETQYF.